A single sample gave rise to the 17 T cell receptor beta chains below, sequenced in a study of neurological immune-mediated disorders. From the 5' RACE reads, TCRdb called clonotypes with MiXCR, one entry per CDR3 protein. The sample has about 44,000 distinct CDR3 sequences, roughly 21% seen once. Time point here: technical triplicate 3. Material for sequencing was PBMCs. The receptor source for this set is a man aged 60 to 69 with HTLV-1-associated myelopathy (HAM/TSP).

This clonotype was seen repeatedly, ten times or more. The CDR3 sequence is CATSRDNYKNIQYF. CDR3 DNA sequence: TGTGCCACCAGCAGAGATAACTACAAAAACATTCAGTACTTC. The chain combines TRBV15 with TRBJ2-4; D is unresolved. Germline V gene lookup returns CDR1 LNHNV and CDR2 YYDKDF (reference sequence). V was clipped by 0 bases and J by 3 bases, with 6 bases between them. The CDR3 covers 14 residues.

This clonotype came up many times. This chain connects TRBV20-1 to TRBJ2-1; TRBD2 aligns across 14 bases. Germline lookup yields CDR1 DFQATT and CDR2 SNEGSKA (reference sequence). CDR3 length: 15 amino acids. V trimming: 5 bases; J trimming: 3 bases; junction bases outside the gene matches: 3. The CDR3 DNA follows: TGCAGTGCTGGGACTAGCGGGAGTGACTACAATGAGCAGTTCTTC. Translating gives CSAGTSGSDYNEQFF.

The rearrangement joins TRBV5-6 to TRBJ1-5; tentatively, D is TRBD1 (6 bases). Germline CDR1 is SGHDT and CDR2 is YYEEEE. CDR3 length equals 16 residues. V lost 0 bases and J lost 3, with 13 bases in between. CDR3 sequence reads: CASSLGQGRFNQPQHF. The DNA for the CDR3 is TGTGCCAGCAGCTTGGGTCAGGGGAGATTCAATCAGCCCCAGCATTTT.

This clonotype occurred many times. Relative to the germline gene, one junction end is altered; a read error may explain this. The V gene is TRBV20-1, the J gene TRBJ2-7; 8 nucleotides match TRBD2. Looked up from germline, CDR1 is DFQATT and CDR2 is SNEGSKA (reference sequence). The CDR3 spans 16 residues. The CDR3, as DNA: TGCAGTACTAGAGCCGCGGGGGGCGGGAGTGGTTACGAGCAGTACTTC. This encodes CSTRAAGGGSGYEQYF.

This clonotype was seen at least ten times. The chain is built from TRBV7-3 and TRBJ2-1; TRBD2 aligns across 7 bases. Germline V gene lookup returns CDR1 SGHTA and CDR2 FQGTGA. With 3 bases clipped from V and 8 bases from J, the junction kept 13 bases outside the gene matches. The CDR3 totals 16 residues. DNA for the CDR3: TGTGCCAGCAGCTTTCTTGGCGGGAGTAGTGGAGATGAGCAGTTCTTC. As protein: CASSFLGGSSGDEQFF.

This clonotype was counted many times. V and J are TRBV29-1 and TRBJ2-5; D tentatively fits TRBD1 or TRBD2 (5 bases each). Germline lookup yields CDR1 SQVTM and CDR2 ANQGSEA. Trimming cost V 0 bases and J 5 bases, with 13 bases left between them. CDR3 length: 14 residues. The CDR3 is CSVEDFWGGETQYF. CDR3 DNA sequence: TGCAGCGTTGAAGATTTTTGGGGCGGGGAGACCCAGTACTTC. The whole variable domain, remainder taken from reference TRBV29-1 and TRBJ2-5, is SAVISQKPSRDICQRGTSLTIQCQVDSQVTMMFWYRQQPGQSLTLIATANQGSEATYESGFVIDKFPISRPNLTFSTLTVSNMSPEDSSIYLCSVEDFWGGETQYFGPGTRLLVL.

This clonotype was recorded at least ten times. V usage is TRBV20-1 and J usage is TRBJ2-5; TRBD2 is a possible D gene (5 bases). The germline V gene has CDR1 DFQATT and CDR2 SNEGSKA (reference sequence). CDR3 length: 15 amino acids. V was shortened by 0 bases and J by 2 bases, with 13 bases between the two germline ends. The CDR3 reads CSARDLGLRQETQYF. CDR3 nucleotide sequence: TGCAGTGCTAGAGATCTCGGACTGAGACAAGAGACCCAGTACTTC.

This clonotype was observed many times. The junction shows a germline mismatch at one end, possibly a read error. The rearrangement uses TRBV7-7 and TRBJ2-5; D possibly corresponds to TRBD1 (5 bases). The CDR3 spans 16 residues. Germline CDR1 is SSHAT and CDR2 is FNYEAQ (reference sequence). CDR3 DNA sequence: TGTGCTAGCAGCTTAGTATGGAGTAGGGGCGGAGAGACCCAGTACTTC. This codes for CASSLVWSRGGETQYF.

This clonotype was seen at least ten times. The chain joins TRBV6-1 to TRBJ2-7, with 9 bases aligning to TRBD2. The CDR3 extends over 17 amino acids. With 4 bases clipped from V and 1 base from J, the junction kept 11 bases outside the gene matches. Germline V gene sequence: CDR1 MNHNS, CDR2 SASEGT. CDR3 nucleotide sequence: TGTGCCAGCAGTGCATCTACGGGACTAGCTGGTTCCTACGAGCAGTACTTC. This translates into CASSASTGLAGSYEQYF.

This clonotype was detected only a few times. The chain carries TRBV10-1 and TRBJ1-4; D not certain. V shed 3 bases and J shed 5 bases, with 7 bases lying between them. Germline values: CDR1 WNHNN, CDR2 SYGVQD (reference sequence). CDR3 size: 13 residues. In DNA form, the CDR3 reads TGCGCCAGCAGTGACAGATTGAATGAAAAACTGTTTTTT. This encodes CASSDRLNEKLFF.

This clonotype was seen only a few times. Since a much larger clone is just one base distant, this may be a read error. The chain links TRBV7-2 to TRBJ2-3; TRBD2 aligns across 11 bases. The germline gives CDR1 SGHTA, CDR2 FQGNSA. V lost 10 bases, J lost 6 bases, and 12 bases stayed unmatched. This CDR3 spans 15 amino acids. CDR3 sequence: CANRPSSGRRDTQYF. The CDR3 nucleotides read TGTGCCAACAGACCCTCTAGCGGGAGGAGGGATACGCAGTATTTT.

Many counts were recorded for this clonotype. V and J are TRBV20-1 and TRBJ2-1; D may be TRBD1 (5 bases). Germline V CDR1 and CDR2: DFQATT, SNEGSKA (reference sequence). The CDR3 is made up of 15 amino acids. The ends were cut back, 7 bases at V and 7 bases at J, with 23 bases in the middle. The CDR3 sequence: CSVSQGTSHGNEQFF. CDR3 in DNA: TGCAGTGTTTCCCAGGGAACTTCCCATGGGAATGAGCAGTTCTTC.

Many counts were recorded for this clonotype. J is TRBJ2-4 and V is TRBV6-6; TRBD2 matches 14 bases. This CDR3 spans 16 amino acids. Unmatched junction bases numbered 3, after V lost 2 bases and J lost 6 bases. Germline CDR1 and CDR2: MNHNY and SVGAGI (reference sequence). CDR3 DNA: TGTGCCAGCAGTTACGGGACTAGCGGGAGCCTAAACATTCAGTACTTC. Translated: CASSYGTSGSLNIQYF.

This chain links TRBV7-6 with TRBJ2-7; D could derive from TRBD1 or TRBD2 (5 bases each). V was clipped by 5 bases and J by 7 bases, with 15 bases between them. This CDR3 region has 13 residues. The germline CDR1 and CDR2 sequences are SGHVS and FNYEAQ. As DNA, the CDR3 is TGTGCCAGCAGCCGGGGACCGCGGTCTGAGCAGTACTTC. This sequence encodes CASSRGPRSEQYF.

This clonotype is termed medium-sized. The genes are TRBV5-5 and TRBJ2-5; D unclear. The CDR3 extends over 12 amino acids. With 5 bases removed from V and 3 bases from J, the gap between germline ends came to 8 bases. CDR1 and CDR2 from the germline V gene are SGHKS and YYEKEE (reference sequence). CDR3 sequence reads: CASSSDEETQYF. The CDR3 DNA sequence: TGTGCCAGCAGTTCGGACGAAGAGACCCAGTACTTC.

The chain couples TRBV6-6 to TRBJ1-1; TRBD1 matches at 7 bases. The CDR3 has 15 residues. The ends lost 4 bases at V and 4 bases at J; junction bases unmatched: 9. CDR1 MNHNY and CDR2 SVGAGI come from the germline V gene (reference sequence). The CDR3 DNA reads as TGTGCCAGCAGTTTAACAGGGGTCAGAGGCACTGAAGCTTTCTTT. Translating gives CASSLTGVRGTEAFF.

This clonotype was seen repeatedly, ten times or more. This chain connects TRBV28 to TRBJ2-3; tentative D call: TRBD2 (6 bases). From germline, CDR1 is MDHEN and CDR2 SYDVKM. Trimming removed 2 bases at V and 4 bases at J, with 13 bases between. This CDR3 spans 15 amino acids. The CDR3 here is CASSLPSSGADTQYF. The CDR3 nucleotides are TGTGCCAGCAGTTTACCTAGCTCGGGGGCAGATACGCAGTATTTT.